This T cell receptor beta chain was identified in a study of spatial heterogeneity in lung cancer. TCRdb re-called the 5' RACE reads through MiXCR, storing one row per CDR3 protein. The data hold some 38,000 distinct CDR3 sequences, with roughly 8% observed a single time. The CDR3 is 15 residues long. V was clipped by 6 bases and J by 5 bases; unmatched bases: 10. Germline lookup yields CDR1 MDHEN and CDR2 SYDVKM. This clonotype has a count of ten or more. Time point reported: sample taken at primary tumor resection. This specimen was PBMCs, taken at surgery. The sequence came from a male donor with early-stage non-small cell lung cancer. The chain combines TRBV28 with TRBJ1-5; 7 bases are shared with TRBD1. The CDR3 reads CASRSQGRMDQPQHF. Written as DNA, the CDR3 is TGTGCCAGCAGGTCACAGGGGAGGATGGATCAGCCCCAGCATTTT.